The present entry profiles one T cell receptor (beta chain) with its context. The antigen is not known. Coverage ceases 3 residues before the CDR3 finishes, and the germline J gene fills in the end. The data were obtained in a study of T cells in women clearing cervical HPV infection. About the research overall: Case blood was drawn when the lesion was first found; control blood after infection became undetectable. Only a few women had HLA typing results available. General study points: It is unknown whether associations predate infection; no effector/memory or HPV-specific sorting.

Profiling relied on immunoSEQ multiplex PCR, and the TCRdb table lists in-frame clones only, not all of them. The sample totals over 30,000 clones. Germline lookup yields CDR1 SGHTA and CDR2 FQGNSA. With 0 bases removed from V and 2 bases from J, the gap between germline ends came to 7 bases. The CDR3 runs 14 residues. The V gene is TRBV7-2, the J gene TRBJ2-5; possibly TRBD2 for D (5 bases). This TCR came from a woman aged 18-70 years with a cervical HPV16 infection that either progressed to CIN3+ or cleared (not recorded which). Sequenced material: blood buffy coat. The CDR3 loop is CASSLARGQETQYF. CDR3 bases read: TGTGCCAGCAGCTTAGCGCGCGGGCAAGAGACC.